This T cell receptor (beta chain) is drawn from a study of human T cells and chemical hapten exposure. At the level of the study: The patients, most of them female, presented with alopecia areata, totalis or universalis.

The library labeled individual cDNA molecules by adding unique molecular identifiers to them. TCRdb redid the calling of the RACE reads with MiXCR, one entry per CDR3 protein. The data show more than 100,000 distinct CDR3 sequences, with roughly 12% seen just once and around 2.8% held by the top ten. Study results and caveats: Patch test scores rose with PT1 expanded TCR counts, a positive correlation.

This clonotype was found a few times. Its specificity is unknown. Stated time point: pre-sensitization, week 0. Treatment meaning: therapeutic diphenylcyclopropenone sensitization with weekly scalp DPC. The clonotype originates from a woman between 18 and 29 years old with alopecia areata. Some clones in this sample may be carry-over from other donors' samples. The sequencing used whole blood, collected in connection with sensitization to the hapten diphenylcyclopropenone (DPC).

The CDR3 here is CSVEATYSTTEAFF. DNA of the CDR3: TGCAGCGTTGAAGCCACGTACAGCACCACTGAAGCTTTCTTT. The chain joins TRBV29-1 to TRBJ1-1, with unresolved D. The CDR3 spans 14 residues. Germline lookup yields CDR1 SQVTM and CDR2 ANQGSEA. V gave up 1 base and J gave up 4 bases, with 13 bases separating them.